The clone carrying this T cell receptor (beta chain) was counted a few times. The sample comes from a study of T cell repertoires in cytomegalovirus infection. J gave up 4 bases and V 0 bases, and 7 bases lay outside the gene matches. CDR1 and CDR2 (germline): MGHRA, YSYEKL. The CDR3 length is 17 residues. TCRdb used MiXCR to reprocess the reads, holding one entry per CDR3 protein. The table has just over 300,000 distinct CDR3 sequences, roughly 15% seen once; the top ten hold around 13%. The TCR sequence derives from a human donor in good health (CMV status not recorded). Some clones in this sample may be carry-over from other donors' samples. The chain couples TRBV4-1 to TRBJ2-2, with 8 nucleotides matching TRBD1. Sequencing was done on a sample of PBMCs. The DNA for the CDR3 is TGCGCCAGCAGCCAAGATCCTACAGGGGGTTTCACCGGGGAGCTGTTTTTT. As protein: CASSQDPTGGFTGELFF.